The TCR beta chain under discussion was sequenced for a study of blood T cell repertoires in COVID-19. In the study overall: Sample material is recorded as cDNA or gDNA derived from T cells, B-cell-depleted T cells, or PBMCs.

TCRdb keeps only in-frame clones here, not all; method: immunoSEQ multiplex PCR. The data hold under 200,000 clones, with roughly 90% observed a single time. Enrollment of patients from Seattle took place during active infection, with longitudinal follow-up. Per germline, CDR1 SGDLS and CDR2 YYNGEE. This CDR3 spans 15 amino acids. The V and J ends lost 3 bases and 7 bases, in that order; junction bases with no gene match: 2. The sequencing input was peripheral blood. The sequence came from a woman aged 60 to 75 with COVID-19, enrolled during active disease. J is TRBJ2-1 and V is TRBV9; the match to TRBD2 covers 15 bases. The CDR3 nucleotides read TGTGCCAGCAGCGAGGGACTAGCGGGAGGAAATGAGCAGTTCTTC. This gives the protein CASSEGLAGGNEQFF. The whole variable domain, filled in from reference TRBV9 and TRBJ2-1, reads DSGVTQTPKHLITATGQRVTLRCSPRSGDLSVYWYQQSLDQGLQFLIQYYNGEERAKGNILERFSAQQFPDLHSELNLSSLELGDSALYFCASSEGLAGGNEQFFGPGTRLTVL.